The 3 T cell receptor beta chains below all came from one sample that was sequenced in a study of cytomegalovirus exposure and HLA in healthy donors. PCR amplification relied on 60 Vbeta primers (plus 13 Jbeta primers). Only in-frame clones appear in the TCRdb table, and some are missing; sequencing was by immunoSEQ multiplex PCR. This sample yields roughly 160,000 clones, of which 73% are seen a single time; 5% to 6.5% belongs to the top ten. The specimen was PBMCs. The origin of the receptors is a woman younger than 35 in good health and CMV-seropositive.

This chain links TRBV19 with TRBJ1-5; 7 bases are shared with TRBD1. The germline V gene has CDR1 LNHDA and CDR2 SQIVND (reference sequence). V shed 7 bases and J 3 bases; nucleotides not matched to a gene: 6. This CDR3 region has 14 residues. CDR3 DNA sequence: TGTGCCAGTACCCCCGGGACAGCCAATCAGCCCCAGCATTTT. Its protein product is CASTPGTANQPQHF. The variable domain in full, completed from reference TRBV19 and TRBJ1-5, reads DGGITQSPKYLFRKEGQNVTLSCEQNLNHDAMYWYRQDPGQGLRLIYYSQIVNDFQKGDIAEGYSVSREKKESFPLTVTSAQKNPTAFYLCASTPGTANQPQHFGDGTRLSIL.

The V gene is TRBV7-3, the J gene TRBJ2-3; a possible D gene is TRBD2 (6 bases). The CDR3 extends over 13 amino acids. Germline CDR1 and CDR2: SGHTA and FQGTGA. Trimming shortened V by 2 bases and J by 8 bases, and 11 bases separated the two germline ends. CDR3 amino acids: CASSLEGTSTQYF. DNA of the CDR3: TGTGCCAGCAGCTTAGAGGGGACTTCTACGCAGTATTTT.

This chain uses TRBV10-3 with TRBJ1-1, with D possibly being TRBD1 (6 bases). The length of the CDR3 is 13 residues. The germline V gene encodes CDR1 ENHRY and CDR2 SYGVKD. V was shortened by 6 bases and J by 3 bases, with 11 bases between the two germline ends. The CDR3 region has the DNA TGTGCCATCAGCTACAGGGACGACACTGAAGCTTTCTTT. Amino acids: CAISYRDDTEAFF.